This TCR beta chain appears in the sequencing data of a study of beta chain features in type 1 diabetes. Whole-study findings and limits: In every one of the four CD4+ subsets, TCRB CDR3s were moderately but significantly shorter in Type 1 diabetes patients.

Trimming cost V 4 bases and J 4 bases; bases outside gene matches: 5. Germline assignment: CDR1 MNHEY and CDR2 SVGAGI. CDR3 length equals 16 residues. Worth noting for this clone: Its antigen remains unidentified.

Expressed TCRB transcripts were sequenced because the isolated RNA had all been reverse transcribed beforehand. Sequencing used immunoSEQ multiplex PCR; TCRdb keeps in-frame clones, though not all of them. Counted here are 15,000 to 17,000 clones, around two thirds occurring once; the ten biggest clones make up almost 2.5%. This receptor was identified in a man under 40 with type 1 diabetes. Sample: Tregs from blood. V is TRBV6-5 and J is TRBJ2-2; 11 nucleotides align to TRBD2. CDR3 amino acids: CASSSLAGGPTGELFF. CDR3 nucleotide sequence: TGTGCCAGCAGTTCGTTAGCGGGGGGGCCCACCGGGGAGCTGTTTTTT.